This passage covers 3 T cell receptor beta chains from one sample sequenced in a study of vaccination effects on CD4 cells after COVID-19. Their recognized antigens are unknown. Viral peptide pool expansion of antigen-specific CD4+ T cells preceded sequencing in the ViraFEST assay. CD4+ T cells were isolated after about eleven days of culture. People in the vaccine group had not been infected with SARS-CoV-2 before, and their nucleocapsid antibodies were negative. Generated by immunoSEQ multiplex PCR, the TCRdb table keeps only in-frame clones and is missing some. The sample comprises tens of thousands of clones, roughly 70% of which are singletons, and under 4.5% rests with the top ten. Sequencing was performed on CD4+ T cells from PBMCs cultured with HCoV-OC43 spike peptides, taken before COVID-19 vaccination. Stated subset: HCoV-OC43 spike overlapping peptide pool stimulation. These receptors were taken from a human donor who received a COVID-19 vaccine.

The chain is built from TRBV4-3 and TRBJ2-3; 8 bases line up with TRBD2. Germline V lookup: CDR1 LGHNA, CDR2 YSLEER. CDR3 length: 15 residues. V lost 2 bases to trimming and J lost 6 bases; unmatched junction nucleotides: 7. The CDR3 DNA is TGCGCCAGCAGCCAACGCGCGGGGGGATCGGATACGCAGTATTTT. It translates to CASSQRAGGSDTQYF.

The chain joins TRBV29-1 to TRBJ1-2, with D tentatively TRBD1 (5 bases). The CDR3 loop spans 13 amino acids. Deletions cut 4 bases from V and 2 bases from J, with 11 bases between. Germline lookup yields CDR1 SQVTM and CDR2 ANQGSEA. The CDR3, as DNA: TGCAGCGTTGGTGTCAGGGCAAACTATGGCTACACCTTC. This gives the protein CSVGVRANYGYTF.

This clone was seen more than once but under ten times. The chain couples TRBV7-3 to TRBJ1-1, with 8 bases fitting TRBD1. There are 12 residues in the CDR3. V lost 3 bases, J lost 7 bases, and 1 base stayed unmatched. Germline CDR1 is SGHTA and CDR2 is FQGTGA. CDR3 amino acids: CASSFDRGEAFF. The CDR3 coding sequence is TGTGCCAGCAGCTTCGACAGGGGTGAAGCTTTCTTT. Combining the CDR3 with reference TRBV7-3 and TRBJ1-1 gives the whole variable domain GAGVSQTPSNKVTEKGKYVELRCDPISGHTALYWYRQSLGQGPEFLIYFQGTGAADDSGLPNDRFFAVRPEGSVSTLKIQRTERGDSAVYLCASSFDRGEAFFGQGTRLTVV.